The clone carrying this T cell receptor (beta chain) was observed a single time. PCR was performed using 60 Vbeta and 13 Jbeta primers. Here immunoSEQ multiplex PCR was the method, and the copy in TCRdb shows in-frame clones only, minus some. The sample lists about 120,000 clones; around three quarters were seen once. This sample is drawn from a study of cytomegalovirus exposure and HLA in healthy donors. The TCR originated in a man aged 25-45 years in good health and CMV-seropositive. The sequenced sample consisted of PBMCs.

In DNA, the CDR3 is TGTGCCAGCAGCGCCCGCGGGGAGATGATGAATGAGCAGTTCTTC. Translating it yields CASSARGEMMNEQFF. The chain joins TRBV11-2 to TRBJ2-1; D may be TRBD2 (6 bases). Germline V lookup: CDR1 SGHAT, CDR2 FQNNGV. Trimming took off 5 bases at V and 7 bases at J, with 18 bases between the two ends. The CDR3 has 15 amino acids.